This paragraph reports one TCR beta chain. Germline lookup yields CDR1 MNHNY and CDR2 SVGAGI (reference sequence). J lost 1 base, V lost 6 bases, and 6 bases had no gene match. The CDR3 covers 15 residues. TCRdb's table, derived via immunoSEQ multiplex PCR, lists solely in-frame clones and lacks some. The table lists roughly 60,000 clones, approximately 95% of them singletons. The source of the sample is a study of human thymus T cells. The donor group consisted of healthy Finnish infants who were having corrective surgery for congenital heart defects. No fixed cell number was used; all available blood leukocytes supplied DNA.

This rearrangement joins TRBV6-6 to TRBJ1-5; 7 positions agree with TRBD1. Sample: blood. The clonotype comes from a boy under two years old with a congenital heart defect but otherwise immunologically healthy. CDR3 in amino acids: CASRRQGGSNQPQHF. CDR3 DNA sequence: TGTGCCAGCAGGCGACAGGGAGGGAGCAATCAGCCCCAGCATTTT.